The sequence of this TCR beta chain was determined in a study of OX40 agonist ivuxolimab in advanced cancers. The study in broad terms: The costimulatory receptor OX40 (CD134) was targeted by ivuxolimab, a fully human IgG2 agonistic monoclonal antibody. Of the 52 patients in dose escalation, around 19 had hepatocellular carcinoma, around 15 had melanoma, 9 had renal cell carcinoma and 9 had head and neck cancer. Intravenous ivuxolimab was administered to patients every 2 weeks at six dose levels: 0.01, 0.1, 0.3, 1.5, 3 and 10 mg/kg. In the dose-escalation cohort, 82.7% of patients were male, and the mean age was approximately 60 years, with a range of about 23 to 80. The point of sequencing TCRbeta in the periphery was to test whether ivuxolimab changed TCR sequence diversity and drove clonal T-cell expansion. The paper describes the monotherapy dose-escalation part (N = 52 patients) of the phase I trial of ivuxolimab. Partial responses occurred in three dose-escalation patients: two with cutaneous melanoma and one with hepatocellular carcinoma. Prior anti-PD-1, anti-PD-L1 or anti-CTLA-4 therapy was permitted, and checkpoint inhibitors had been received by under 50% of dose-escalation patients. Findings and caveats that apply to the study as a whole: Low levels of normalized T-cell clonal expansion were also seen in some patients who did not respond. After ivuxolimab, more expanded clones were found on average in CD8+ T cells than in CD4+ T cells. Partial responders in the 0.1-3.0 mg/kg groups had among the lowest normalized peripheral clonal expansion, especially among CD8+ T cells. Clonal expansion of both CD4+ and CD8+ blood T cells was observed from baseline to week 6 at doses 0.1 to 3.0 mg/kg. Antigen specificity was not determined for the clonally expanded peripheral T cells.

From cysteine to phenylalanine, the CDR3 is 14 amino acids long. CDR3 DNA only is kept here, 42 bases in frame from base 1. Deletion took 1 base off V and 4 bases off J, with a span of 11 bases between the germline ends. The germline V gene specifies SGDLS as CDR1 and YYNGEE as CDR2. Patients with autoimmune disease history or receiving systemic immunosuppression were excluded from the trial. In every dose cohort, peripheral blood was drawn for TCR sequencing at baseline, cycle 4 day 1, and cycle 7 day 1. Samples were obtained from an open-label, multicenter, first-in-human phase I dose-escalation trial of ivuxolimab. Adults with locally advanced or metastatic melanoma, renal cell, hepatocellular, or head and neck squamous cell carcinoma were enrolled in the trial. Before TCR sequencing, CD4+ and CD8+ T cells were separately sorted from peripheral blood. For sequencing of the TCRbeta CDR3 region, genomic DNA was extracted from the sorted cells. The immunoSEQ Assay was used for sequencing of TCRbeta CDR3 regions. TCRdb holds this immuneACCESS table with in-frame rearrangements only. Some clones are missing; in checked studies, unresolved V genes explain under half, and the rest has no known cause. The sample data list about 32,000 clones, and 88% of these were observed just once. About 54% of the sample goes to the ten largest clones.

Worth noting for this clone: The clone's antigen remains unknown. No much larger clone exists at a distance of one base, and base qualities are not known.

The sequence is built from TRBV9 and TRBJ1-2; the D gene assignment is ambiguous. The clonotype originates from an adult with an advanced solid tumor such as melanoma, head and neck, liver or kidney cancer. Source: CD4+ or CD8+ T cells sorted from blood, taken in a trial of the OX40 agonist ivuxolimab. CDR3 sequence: CASSVSGGVYGYTF. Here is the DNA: TGTGCCAGCAGCGTAAGCGGTGGGGTCTATGGCTACACCTTC.